Presented here are 10 T cell receptor beta chains from one specimen sequenced in a study of control samples from healthy donors and cancer patients. Using immunoSEQ multiplex PCR, the repertoire was profiled, and TCRdb retains in-frame clones only, with some absent. The table lists about 97,000 clones, roughly nine tenths of them singletons. Sequences were obtained from blood. These receptors all come from a woman under 30 in good health.

The J gene is TRBJ2-7, the V gene TRBV5-1; 14 bases align to TRBD2. Looked up from germline, CDR1 is SGHRS and CDR2 is YFSETQ. Germline trimming cut 0 bases from V and 3 bases from J; bases unmatched to any gene: 8. This CDR3 spans 18 amino acids. The DNA for the CDR3 is TGCGCCAGCAGCTTGGTGTCTCCGACTAGCGGGGGGGGCTACGAGCAGTACTTC. Its translation: CASSLVSPTSGGGYEQYF.

This chain links TRBV24-1 with TRBJ1-2; D perhaps matches TRBD1 (5 bases). Germline V lookup: CDR1 KGHDR, CDR2 SFDVKD. V gave up 4 bases and J gave up 4 bases, with 18 bases separating them. The CDR3 sequence is 16 residues long. This CDR3 is CATSDQNWGSGYGYTF. The DNA for the CDR3 is TGTGCCACCAGTGACCAAAATTGGGGCTCTGGCTATGGCTACACCTTC.

This sequence joins TRBV18 and TRBJ1-1; TRBD1 matches at 7 bases. Per germline, CDR1 KGHSH and CDR2 LQKENI. V shed 3 bases, J shed 3 bases, and the junction held 1 base outside the gene matches. The CDR3 contains 13 residues. The CDR3 region is CASSPGQDTEAFF. The CDR3 nucleotides are TGTGCCAGCTCACCCGGACAGGACACTGAAGCTTTCTTT.

The rearrangement links TRBV24-1 to TRBJ2-1; the D gene is possibly TRBD1 (6 bases). Trimming removed 5 bases at V and 11 bases at J, with 18 bases between. Germline V gene data show CDR1 as KGHDR and CDR2 as SFDVKD. The CDR3 is 14 amino acids. The CDR3 reads CATSANVPTGQQFF. The DNA of the CDR3 is TGTGCCACCAGTGCCAACGTACCGACAGGCCAGCAGTTCTTC.

This clone was observed a single time. The chain couples TRBV7-8 to TRBJ1-1; tentative D call: TRBD1 (6 bases). CDR1 SGHVS and CDR2 FQNEAQ come from the germline V gene. Between the trimmed V and J ends, which lost 2 bases and 5 bases, there was a span of 21 bases. The length of the CDR3 is 17 residues. Here the CDR3 DNA reads TGTGCCAGCAGCTTAATCCGCTCCCCGGGGGGCTTTACTGAAGCTTTCTTT. Encoded protein: CASSLIRSPGGFTEAFF. The variable domain in full, completed from reference TRBV7-8 and TRBJ1-1, reads GAGVSQSPRYKVAKRGQDVALRCDPISGHVSLFWYQQALGQGPEFLTYFQNEAQLDKSGLPSDRFFAERPEGSVSTLKIQRTQQEDSAVYLCASSLIRSPGGFTEAFFGQGTRLTVV.

This clone has a single count. The rearrangement links TRBV7-8 to TRBJ1-3; a weak D match, TRBD1 (5 bases). The V and J ends lost 0 bases and 0 bases respectively, with 9 bases between them. CDR3 length: 16 amino acids. Germline CDR1 and CDR2: SGHVS and FQNEAQ. The CDR3 spells CASSLAGQNSGNTIYF. As DNA, the CDR3 is TGTGCCAGCAGCTTAGCGGGGCAGAACTCTGGAAACACCATATATTTT.

The chain carries TRBV7-2 and TRBJ2-7; D gene uncertain. The CDR3 consists of 13 residues. Germline V gene lookup returns CDR1 SGHTA and CDR2 FQGNSA. Trimming stripped 1 base from V and 2 bases from J, with 6 bases between. DNA of the CDR3: TGTGCCAGCAGCTTAGAGCGCGCCTACGAGCAGTACTTC. Protein: CASSLERAYEQYF.

The V gene is TRBV19, the J gene TRBJ1-5, with 8 positions matching TRBD1. Germline assignment: CDR1 LNHDA and CDR2 SQIVND (reference sequence). V shed 4 bases, J shed 1 base, and the junction held 6 bases outside the gene matches. The CDR3 totals 16 residues. As DNA, the CDR3 is TGTGCCAGTAGTACCAGCCGGACAGGGAGCAATCAGCCCCAGCATTTT. Encoded protein: CASSTSRTGSNQPQHF.

Written as DNA, the CDR3 is TGTGCCAGCAGCCCTGAGAAACGCCAATTAGCGGGGGAGCAGTTCTTC. This encodes CASSPEKRQLAGEQFF. The chain couples TRBV5-4 to TRBJ2-1; 8 bases map to TRBD2. J was trimmed by 10 bases and V by 4 bases; bases with no gene match: 16. This CDR3 contains 16 residues. From germline, CDR1 is SGHNT and CDR2 YYREEE (reference sequence).

The V and J genes are TRBV28 and TRBJ1-2; no reliable D call. CDR3 length equals 14 residues. V lost 6 bases and J 7 bases, leaving 18 bases between the germline ends. Germline CDR1 reads MDHEN; CDR2 reads SYDVKM. CDR3: CASSPPGRGGGYTF. The CDR3 DNA reads as TGTGCCAGCAGCCCTCCCGGGCGGGGTGGTGGCTACACCTTC.